What follows are 25 T cell receptor beta chains derived from one specimen sequenced in a study of T cells in Graves' hyperthyroidism and ophthalmopathy. Amplification of TCR beta CDR3 regions used RNA as the template. The TCR CDR3 was amplified in a first-round RT-PCR using the HTBI primer set. TCRdb reprocessed the multiplex PCR reads with MiXCR, giving one entry per CDR3 protein. Seen here are around 440,000 distinct CDR3 sequences, around a sixth observed once, and the top ten hold about 14%. Sequenced sample: blood. The receptor set was obtained from a woman between 18 and 29 years old with Graves' hyperthyroidism.

This clonotype came up many times. V and J are TRBV3-1 and TRBJ2-7, with D possibly matching TRBD2 (5 bases). The CDR3 extends over 12 amino acids. The V gene lost 2 bases and the J gene lost 9 bases, with 11 bases spanning the gap. Germline lookup yields CDR1 LGHDT and CDR2 YNNKEL (reference sequence). The CDR3 reads CASSQPEEGQYF. In DNA form, the CDR3 reads TGTGCCAGCAGCCAACCGGAAGAGGGGCAGTACTTC.

This clonotype showed up many times. CDR3 in DNA: TGTGCCAGCAGTTGGACTAGCGGGAGCTCCTACAATGAGCAGTTCTTC. Translated, it gives CASSWTSGSSYNEQFF. J is TRBJ2-1 and V is TRBV28, with 13 bases fitting TRBD2. The CDR3 loop spans 16 amino acids. Germline-derived CDR1 and CDR2 are MDHEN and SYDVKM. J gave up 0 bases and V 4 bases, and 0 bases lay outside the gene matches.

This clonotype has just a few counts. The chain has TRBV11-3 and TRBJ1-1; no firm D call. The germline V gene has CDR1 SGHNT and CDR2 YENEEA. V gave up 6 bases and J gave up 0 bases, with 14 bases separating them. The CDR3 sequence is 15 residues long. CDR3 sequence: CASSRGSDLNTEAFF. For the CDR3, the DNA is TGTGCCAGCAGTCGAGGGAGCGACTTGAACACTGAAGCTTTCTTT.

The chain carries TRBV20-1 and TRBJ2-1, with D possibly being TRBD1 (5 bases). The V and J ends lost 0 bases and 6 bases respectively, with 21 bases between them. From germline, CDR1 is DFQATT and CDR2 SNEGSKA (reference sequence). The CDR3 extends over 17 amino acids. The CDR3 DNA follows: TGCAGTGCTAGAGACAGGGTTCCCCGCCTACCTACCAATGAGCAGTTCTTC. Amino acids: CSARDRVPRLPTNEQFF.

Remarks on this clonotype: One end of the junction is discordant with germline, which a read error may explain. V is TRBV20-1 and J is TRBJ2-5; 11 bases match TRBD2. In germline, CDR1 is DFQATT, CDR2 SNEGSKA (reference sequence). The CDR3 extends over 14 amino acids. The chain's CDR3 is CSASRLAGGALGNF. For the CDR3, the DNA is TGCAGTGCTAGCCGGCTAGCGGGAGGAGCGCTGGGGAACTTC.

V usage is TRBV5-6 and J usage is TRBJ1-2, with D perhaps matching TRBD1 (6 bases). Germline V gives CDR1 SGHDT, CDR2 YYEEEE. The CDR3 length is 14 residues. V gave up 3 bases and J gave up 8 bases, with 17 bases separating them. CDR3 amino acids: CASSSWGGGDGYTF. CDR3 DNA: TGTGCCAGCAGCTCCTGGGGGGGGGGCGACGGCTACACCTTC. Drawing the rest from reference TRBV5-6 and TRBJ1-2, the complete variable domain is DAGVTQSPTHLIKTRGQQVTLRCSPKSGHDTVSWYQQALGQGPQFIFQYYEEEERQRGNFPDRFSGHQFPNYSSELNVNALLLGDSALYLCASSSWGGGDGYTFGSGTRLTVV.

The CDR3 loop reads CASSEYQETQYF. DNA for the CDR3: TGTGCCAGCAGCGAGTACCAAGAGACCCAGTACTTC. This sequence joins TRBV7-9 and TRBJ2-5, with unresolved D. This CDR3 has 12 amino acids. Germline V CDR1 and CDR2: SEHNR, FQNEAQ (reference sequence). With 5 bases removed from V and 0 bases from J, the gap between germline ends came to 4 bases.

V usage is TRBV10-3 and J usage is TRBJ2-7, with 9 bases lining up with TRBD2. From germline, CDR1 is ENHRY and CDR2 SYGVKD. Unmatched junction bases numbered 12, after V lost 6 bases and J lost 6 bases. The CDR3 spans 15 residues. In nucleotides, the CDR3 is TGTGCCATCAGGGGGACCGGGACTAGCTTCGGCGAGCAGTACTTC. This translates into CAIRGTGTSFGEQYF.

The J gene is TRBJ1-5, the V gene TRBV29-1; no clear D. The CDR3 contains 12 residues. Trimming cost V 5 bases and J 2 bases, with 7 bases left between them. Germline loops: CDR1 SQVTM, CDR2 ANQGSEA. CDR3 in amino acids: CSVSWGNQPQHF. CDR3 nucleotide sequence: TGCAGCGTTTCTTGGGGCAATCAGCCCCAGCATTTT.

This clonotype was picked up many times. V usage is TRBV6-1 and J usage is TRBJ2-5; the match to TRBD2 covers 7 bases. CDR1 and CDR2 (germline): MNHNS, SASEGT. This CDR3 has 14 amino acids. The ends lost 7 bases at V and 4 bases at J; junction bases unmatched: 9. CDR3 nucleotide sequence: TGTGCCAGCACCCCCGGGGGGATCAGAGAGACCCAGTACTTC. Its protein product is CASTPGGIRETQYF.

This clonotype was recorded at least ten times. The chain combines TRBV11-2 with TRBJ1-5, with D perhaps matching TRBD1 (6 bases). From germline, CDR1 is SGHAT and CDR2 FQNNGV. This CDR3 is 15 amino acids long. The V end lost 3 bases, the J end lost 4 bases, and 13 bases lay between the germline ends. For the CDR3, the DNA is TGTGCCAGCAGCTTGGGTCAGGGGCGGAATCAGCCCCAGCATTTT. This translates into CASSLGQGRNQPQHF.

This clonotype was recorded at least ten times. V is TRBV18 and J is TRBJ2-7; D is unclear. The CDR3 length is 12 residues. The V end lost 3 bases, the J end lost 4 bases, and 7 bases lay between the germline ends. The germline CDR1 and CDR2 sequences are KGHSH and LQKENI. The CDR3 is CASSPWNYEQYF. The CDR3 region has the DNA TGTGCCAGCTCACCCTGGAATTACGAGCAGTACTTC.

At least ten counts were recorded for this clonotype. The chain is built from TRBV28 and TRBJ1-5, with a possible D match to TRBD1 (6 bases). The V end lost 5 bases, the J end lost 2 bases, and 16 bases lay between the germline ends. This CDR3 spans 16 amino acids. In germline, CDR1 is MDHEN, CDR2 SYDVKM. The CDR3 coding sequence is TGTGCCAGCAGTCCCCCGGGGGGCGGAGGCAATCAGCCCCAGCATTTT. This sequence encodes CASSPPGGGGNQPQHF.

This clonotype was recorded many times. The chain employs TRBV11-2 and TRBJ2-7; D not certain. V lost 5 bases to trimming and J lost 2 bases, with 19 bases between them. CDR1 and CDR2 from the germline V gene are SGHAT and FQNNGV. The CDR3 consists of 16 residues. The CDR3 here is CASSPLRQLVAYEQYF. CDR3 bases: TGTGCCAGCAGCCCCCTCCGGCAGCTCGTCGCCTACGAGCAGTACTTC.

This clonotype was recorded at least ten times. The chain joins TRBV11-2 to TRBJ1-1; no clear D gene. The germline CDR1 and CDR2 sequences are SGHAT and FQNNGV. The CDR3 extends over 17 amino acids. V was pared by 4 bases and J by 1 base, with 19 bases between. CDR3 bases: TGTGCCAGCAGCTCAACCTCTCCCCGGACTGGGAACACTGAAGCTTTCTTT. Translated, it gives CASSSTSPRTGNTEAFF.

This clonotype was recorded a few times. The rearrangement links TRBV7-8 to TRBJ1-2, with D uncertain. V lost 1 base, J lost 7 bases, and 10 bases lay in between. Per the germline V gene, CDR1 is SGHVS and CDR2 is FQNEAQ. The CDR3 contains 13 residues. The CDR3 DNA sequence: TGTGCCAGCAGCTTAGAGGCAGTTGGTGGCTACACCTTC. Encoded protein: CASSLEAVGGYTF.

The chain employs TRBV5-6 and TRBJ2-1; 10 nucleotides match TRBD1. J lost 3 bases, V lost 0 bases, and 6 bases had no gene match. The germline V gene encodes CDR1 SGHDT and CDR2 YYEEEE. CDR3 length equals 17 residues. The CDR3 here is CASSLDAGTGVYNEQFF. The CDR3, as DNA: TGTGCCAGCAGCTTGGATGCCGGGACAGGGGTCTACAATGAGCAGTTCTTC.

This clonotype was counted at least ten times. The chain couples TRBV5-6 to TRBJ2-1; TRBD2 matches 9 bases. The trim removed 1 base at V and 6 bases at J, leaving 8 bases unmatched. The germline gives CDR1 SGHDT, CDR2 YYEEEE. The CDR3 sequence is 16 residues long. The DNA of the CDR3 is TGTGCCAGCAGCTTGTTTGCGGGAGGGACCCGCAATGAGCAGTTCTTC. Translating gives CASSLFAGGTRNEQFF.

This clonotype was counted only a few times. The chain couples TRBV24-1 to TRBJ2-3; TRBD1 aligns across 10 bases. The CDR3 extends over 16 amino acids. In germline, CDR1 is KGHDR, CDR2 SFDVKD. With 2 bases clipped from V and 4 bases from J, the junction kept 5 bases outside the gene matches. CDR3 nucleotides: TGTGCCACCAGTGATTGGGACAGGGGTTCGGCAGATACGCAGTATTTT. It encodes CATSDWDRGSADTQYF.

This clonotype appeared once. This chain links TRBV13 with TRBJ2-1, with 11 bases lining up with TRBD2. Germline V gives CDR1 PRHDT, CDR2 FYEKMQ (reference sequence). There are 14 residues in the CDR3. Germline trimming cut 4 bases from V and 7 bases from J; bases unmatched to any gene: 3. CDR3 residues: CASSSRLAGNEQFF. In DNA, the CDR3 is TGTGCCAGCAGCTCCCGACTAGCGGGAAATGAGCAGTTCTTC.

This clonotype has just a few counts. The chain uses TRBV7-9 and TRBJ1-3, with D tentatively TRBD1 (6 bases). Germline loops: CDR1 SEHNR, CDR2 FQNEAQ (reference sequence). V gave up 5 bases and J gave up 0 bases, with 14 bases separating them. The CDR3 extends over 16 amino acids. The CDR3 here is CASSALGGLSGNTIYF. The CDR3 DNA is TGTGCCAGCAGCGCCCTGGGGGGCCTCTCTGGAAACACCATATATTTT.

The chain couples TRBV20-1 to TRBJ2-3; 14 nucleotides agree with TRBD2. The CDR3 totals 17 residues. CDR1 and CDR2 (germline): DFQATT, SNEGSKA (reference sequence). V shed 4 bases and J 4 bases; nucleotides not matched to a gene: 10. CDR3 in DNA: TGCAGTGCTACCCTCTTCGGACTAGCGGGGGGCGCAGATACGCAGTATTTT. It is translated as CSATLFGLAGGADTQYF.

This sequence joins TRBV4-3 and TRBJ2-3, with D possibly matching TRBD1 (6 bases). This CDR3 is built from 15 residues. V was cut by 0 bases and J by 1 base, with 8 bases left in between. Germline CDR1 LGHNA, CDR2 YSLEER. The CDR3 region is CASSQDRGRTDTQYF. CDR3 in DNA: TGCGCCAGCAGCCAAGACAGGGGACGCACAGATACGCAGTATTTT.

This clonotype was detected many times. The chain joins TRBV10-3 to TRBJ2-7, with D uncertain. Germline CDR1 is ENHRY and CDR2 is SYGVKD. The CDR3 spans 14 residues. Trimming shortened V by 0 bases and J by 1 base, and 7 bases separated the two germline ends. The CDR3 bases are TGTGCCATCAGTGAGTCGTCAGGTTCCTACGAGCAGTACTTC. Its translation: CAISESSGSYEQYF.

This clonotype was counted at least ten times. The chain links TRBV20-1 to TRBJ2-7; 9 nucleotides line up with TRBD1. V lost 6 bases, J lost 5 bases, and 8 bases stayed unmatched. The CDR3 spans 13 residues. Germline V CDR1 and CDR2: DFQATT, SNEGSKA (reference sequence). In nucleotides, the CDR3 is TGCAGTGCCCCGGGACAGGGTATCAACGAGCAGTACTTC. It yields the protein CSAPGQGINEQYF.